This section outlines one TCR beta chain sequence together with its context. The antigen is undetermined. The germline gives CDR1 MGHDK, CDR2 SYGVNS. V was trimmed by 2 bases and J by 5 bases, leaving 10 bases between them. This CDR3 contains 14 residues. Unique molecular identifiers were used to barcode this TCRbeta library. TCRdb redid the calling of the PCR reads with MiXCR, one entry per CDR3 protein. The sample records 200,000 to 250,000 distinct CDR3 sequences, under 8.5% being singletons. This specimen belongs to a study of T-cell reconstitution after alpha-beta-depleted transplantation in children. Study-wide results and limits: Alpha-beta T cells present about two months after transplant were reported to originate from several hundred expanded graft clones. Hyperexpanded clones declined; after one year, newly produced T cells mostly supplied diversity. Surviving recipient cells, namely T cells and thymic progenitors, were the source of high day-60 TCRbeta diversity in some patients.

The TCR sequence derives from a male patient aged 2 to 10 who had a stem cell transplant for acute myeloid leukemia, so the T cells may come from the graft donor. Source: PBMCs, mostly from graft donor cells, taken 360 days after TCRalphabeta/CD19-depleted stem cell transplant. V and J are TRBV25-1 and TRBJ1-5; no clear D gene. The CDR3 sequence is CASSEVWGHQPQHF. In DNA, the CDR3 is TGTGCCAGCAGTGAAGTCTGGGGTCATCAGCCCCAGCATTTT. Full variable domain (missing parts from reference TRBV25-1 and TRBJ1-5): EADIYQTPRYLVIGTGKKITLECSQTMGHDKMYWYQQDPGMELHLIHYSYGVNSTEKGDLSSESTVSRIRTEHFPLTLESARPSHTSQYLCASSEVWGHQPQHFGDGTRLSIL.